This T cell receptor (beta chain) was recorded in a study of T cell repertoires in cytomegalovirus infection. Looked up from germline, CDR1 is SNHLY and CDR2 is FYNNEI. This CDR3 spans 15 amino acids. V was clipped by 7 bases and J by 4 bases, with 19 bases between them. A single record per CDR3 protein comes from TCRdb applying MiXCR to the reads. The table records approximately 150,000 distinct CDR3 sequences, about 6% of them present only once. The genes are TRBV2 and TRBJ2-5; D perhaps matches TRBD2 (6 bases). The source is a human donor in good health (CMV status not recorded). Some clones in this sample may be carry-over from other donors' samples. The material sequenced was PBMCs. CDR3 sequence reads: CASTKGGVNRETQYF. The CDR3 coding sequence is TGTGCCAGCACTAAGGGCGGGGTTAACCGAGAGACCCAGTACTTC. The full variable domain, completed using reference TRBV2 and TRBJ2-5, is EPEVTQTPSHQVTQMGQEVILRCVPISNHLYFYWYRQILGQKVEFLVSFYNNEISEKSEIFDDQFSVERPDGSNFTLKIRSTKLEDSAMYFCASTKGGVNRETQYFGPGTRLLVL.